This T cell receptor beta chain was obtained from a study of blood T cell repertoires in COVID-19. Study-level information: Samples came from the United States, Italy and Spain, spanning acute and convalescent COVID-19. PBMCs, B-cell-depleted T cells, or T cells provided the cDNA or gDNA that made up the material.

In the original analysis: Estimation of nucleated cell counts relied on the amplification of reference gene primers. Clones were read by immunoSEQ multiplex PCR, and TCRdb kept only the in-frame ones, dropping some. Clone size and V and J calls were adopted from that table, with D and trimming inferred from the DNA. This sample has 220,000 or so clones, with about three quarters found just once. Losses at the gene ends were 10 bases for V and 2 bases for J; bases not matched to a gene: 5. This CDR3 comprises 14 residues. Germline values: CDR1 MNHEY, CDR2 SVGAGI. The origin of this receptor is a woman in her seventies with acute or convalescent COVID-19. J is TRBJ2-2 and V is TRBV6-5; 9 bases fit TRBD1. The source material was peripheral blood. CDR3: CANRDRVNTGELFF. As DNA, the CDR3 is TGTGCCAACCGGGACAGGGTTAACACCGGGGAGCTGTTTTTT.